The 20 T cell receptor beta chains given below trace back to one sample, sequenced in a study of blood T cell repertoires in COVID-19. Clones were sequenced by immunoSEQ multiplex PCR, and TCRdb holds only the in-frame ones, with some missing. The sample has around 130,000 clones, 84% seen once; the top ten hold 12%. Sequencing was performed on peripheral blood. These receptors were taken from a woman aged 60 to 75 with acute or convalescent COVID-19.

In its sample, this clone was seen once. The V gene is TRBV12-3 or TRBV12-4, the J gene TRBJ1-5, with a tentative D call TRBD1 (5 bases). The CDR3 spans 13 residues. Trimming removed 8 bases at V and 4 bases at J, with 12 bases between. DNA of the CDR3: TGTGCCAGCGGACGGGGGGGAAATCAGCCCCAGCATTTT. It translates to CASGRGGNQPQHF.

The chain links TRBV9 to TRBJ1-1; a weak D match, TRBD1 (5 bases). Trimming shortened V by 4 bases and J by 5 bases, and 12 bases separated the two germline ends. The CDR3 has 13 amino acids. Germline assignment: CDR1 SGDLS and CDR2 YYNGEE. CDR3 region: CASSPKGTTEAFF. As DNA, the CDR3 is TGTGCCAGCAGCCCCAAAGGGACTACTGAAGCTTTCTTT.

V usage is TRBV29-1 and J usage is TRBJ2-7, with TRBD1 matching over 7 bases. The CDR3 spans 14 residues. Germline trimming cut 6 bases from V and 3 bases from J; bases unmatched to any gene: 11. The germline V gene has CDR1 SQVTM and CDR2 ANQGSEA. CDR3 DNA sequence: TGCAGCGTCATCCGGGACAGTGACCGCTACGAGCAGTACTTC. As protein: CSVIRDSDRYEQYF.

V is TRBV30 and J is TRBJ1-3; 7 bases align to TRBD1. J lost 2 bases, V lost 1 base, and 8 bases had no gene match. This CDR3 spans 16 amino acids. Germline values: CDR1 GTSNPN, CDR2 SVGIG (reference sequence). CDR3 sequence reads: CAWSDYRGQTGNTIYF. DNA for the CDR3: TGTGCCTGGAGTGATTACAGGGGTCAGACTGGAAACACCATATATTTT.

The chain has TRBV29-1 and TRBJ2-5; TRBD1 matches 7 bases. The CDR3 runs to 12 residues. The junction had 5 bases not matched to a gene; V was cut back by 8 bases and J by 2 bases. CDR1 and CDR2 (germline): SQVTM, ANQGSEA. CDR3 sequence: CSTRQGQETQYF. CDR3 coding DNA: TGCAGCACCAGACAGGGTCAAGAGACCCAGTACTTC.

The V call is TRBV7-9, the J call TRBJ2-3, with TRBD2 as a possible D gene (6 bases). V lost 4 bases, J lost 0 bases, and 23 bases lay in between. The CDR3 has 19 residues. Germline values: CDR1 SEHNR, CDR2 FQNEAQ (reference sequence). CDR3 nucleotide sequence: TGTGCCAGCAGCTCTGCCAGCGGAGGGATAATTTCTAGCACAGATACGCAGTATTTT. Residues: CASSSASGGIISSTDTQYF.

The chain combines TRBV7-9 with TRBJ1-1, with 8 bases aligning to TRBD1. Germline V gene sequence: CDR1 SEHNR, CDR2 FQNEAQ (reference sequence). The CDR3 is made up of 15 amino acids. The J segment lost 4 bases and the V segment lost 4 bases, leaving 8 bases of the junction unmatched. CDR3 protein: CASSSLAGQGTEAFF. The CDR3 DNA reads TGTGCCAGCAGCTCGCTTGCCGGACAGGGCACTGAAGCTTTCTTT.

The J gene is TRBJ2-7, the V gene TRBV6-5; tentatively, D is TRBD1 (6 bases). This CDR3 spans 14 amino acids. The germline gives CDR1 MNHEY, CDR2 SVGAGI. CDR3 nucleotides: TGTGCTATCAGCGTCGGGACAAACTACTACGAGCAGTACTTC. It yields the protein CAISVGTNYYEQYF.

The V call is TRBV25-1, the J call TRBJ1-2; weak D call: TRBD1 (6 bases). The CDR3 contains 15 residues. Trimming removed 1 base at V and 5 bases at J, with 14 bases between. In germline, CDR1 is MGHDK, CDR2 SYGVNS. The CDR3 loop is CASSEWGGDQYGYTF. The CDR3 region has the DNA TGTGCCAGCAGTGAATGGGGGGGCGATCAATATGGCTACACCTTC.

This clone was recorded a few times. The CDR3 loop is CARGILGGGYTF. CDR3 bases: TGCGCCAGGGGCATTCTCGGCGGGGGCTACACCTTC. V gene TRBV5-1 combines with J gene TRBJ1-2; D is undetermined. The CDR3 has 12 amino acids. V lost 8 bases to trimming and J lost 8 bases, with 16 bases between them. Germline V CDR1 and CDR2: SGHRS, YFSETQ.

The chain recombines TRBV5-1 with TRBJ1-4; D is perhaps TRBD1 (5 bases). The CDR3 sequence is 14 residues long. Trimming left V 2 bases short and J 8 bases short, with 13 bases between. CDR1 and CDR2 (germline): SGHRS, YFSETQ. The CDR3, as DNA: TGCGCCAGCAGCTTAATAGGACATGGGGAAAAACTGTTTTTT. Translation gives CASSLIGHGEKLFF. The full variable domain, in which reference TRBV5-1 and TRBJ1-4 provide the parts outside the CDR3, is KAGVTQTPRYLIKTRGQQVTLSCSPISGHRSVSWYQQTPGQGLQFLFEYFSETQRNKGNFPGRFSGRQFSNSRSEMNVSTLELGDSALYLCASSLIGHGEKLFFGSGTQLSVL.

J is TRBJ1-4 and V is TRBV27; a weak D match, TRBD1 (5 bases). V shed 6 bases and J shed 0 bases, with 14 bases lying between them. The CDR3 loop spans 16 amino acids. Germline CDR1 is MNHEY and CDR2 is SMNVEV (reference sequence). CDR3 sequence reads: CASRSRGEATNEKLFF. DNA for the CDR3: TGTGCCAGCAGGTCCCGGGGGGAAGCAACTAATGAAAAACTGTTTTTT.

The chain employs TRBV3-1 (or the pseudogene TRBV3-2) and TRBJ1-2; maybe TRBD1 (6 bases). The CDR3 covers 14 residues. The germline V gene encodes CDR1 LGHDT and CDR2 YNNKEL (reference sequence). V was pared by 2 bases and J by 4 bases, with 11 bases between. DNA for the CDR3: TGTGCCAGCAGCCAAAACAGGGCTAGCTATGGCTACACCTTC. It encodes CASSQNRASYGYTF.

The V call is TRBV7-2, the J call TRBJ2-5; 15 nucleotides agree with TRBD2. The CDR3 sequence is 16 residues long. The germline V gene has CDR1 SGHTA and CDR2 FQGNSA. With V trimmed by 5 bases and J by 7 bases, 8 bases remained unmatched. CDR3 bases: TGTGCCAGCAGCCCAGGGACTAGCGGGGGGCAGGGGACCCAGTACTTC. Amino acids: CASSPGTSGGQGTQYF.

The chain carries TRBV28 and TRBJ1-4, with D unresolved. Trimming removed 4 bases from V and 10 bases from J, with 19 bases in between. Germline V gene data show CDR1 as MDHEN and CDR2 as SYDVKM. CDR3 length equals 15 residues. This CDR3 is CASSSLRVLGGKLFF. In DNA form, the CDR3 reads TGTGCCAGCAGTTCCCTTCGGGTCCTTGGAGGAAAACTGTTTTTT.

This clone occurred a few times. V gene TRBV6-1 combines with J gene TRBJ2-2; no clear D. Germline V gene sequence: CDR1 MNHNS, CDR2 SASEGT. The CDR3 is made up of 13 amino acids. Between the trimmed V and J ends, which lost 3 bases and 4 bases, there was a span of 6 bases. The DNA for the CDR3 is TGTGCCAGCAGTGAGACTTTCACCGGGGAGCTGTTTTTT. Protein product: CASSETFTGELFF.

This chain connects TRBV5-1 to TRBJ1-3; D unresolved. V lost 0 bases and J 4 bases, leaving 14 bases between the germline ends. This CDR3 region has 16 residues. CDR1 is SGHRS and CDR2 is YFSETQ in the germline V gene. The CDR3 protein is CASSLGAGGRGNTIYF. For the CDR3, the DNA is TGCGCCAGCAGCTTGGGTGCCGGCGGGAGAGGAAACACCATATATTTT.

The chain combines TRBV11-3 with TRBJ2-1; maybe TRBD2 (6 bases). CDR3 length: 13 amino acids. The germline gives CDR1 SGHNT, CDR2 YENEEA. Trimming took 5 bases from V and 10 from J, leaving 15 bases between them. CDR3 amino acids: CASSLLAGREQFF. The DNA for the CDR3 is TGTGCCAGCAGCCTACTAGCCGGTAGAGAGCAGTTCTTC.

This clone was found once. The rearrangement links TRBV2 to TRBJ1-1, with D perhaps TRBD1 (6 bases). Germline CDR1 reads SNHLY; CDR2 reads FYNNEI. V was clipped by 5 bases and J by 0 bases, with 10 bases between them. The CDR3 runs to 14 residues. In DNA form, the CDR3 reads TGTGCCAGCAGTTCAGGGGCCATGAACACTGAAGCTTTCTTT. It codes for CASSSGAMNTEAFF.

The CDR3 sequence: CASSAQGKGNTEAFF. The CDR3 DNA sequence: TGTGCCAGCAGCGCCCAGGGAAAGGGGAACACTGAAGCTTTCTTT. The V and J genes are TRBV9 and TRBJ1-1; D possibly corresponds to TRBD1 (5 bases). Germline CDR1 SGDLS, CDR2 YYNGEE. The CDR3 sequence is 15 residues long. Trimming shortened V by 3 bases and J by 1 base, and 13 bases separated the two germline ends.